The TCR beta chain described here comes from a study of T cell responses to AZD1222 COVID-19 vaccine. Findings of the study overall: Two doses of AZD1222 preceded a rise in Spike-specific TCR breadth and depth.

Looked up from germline, CDR1 is SGHAT and CDR2 is FQNNGV. The V end was cut by 1 base, the J end by 5 bases, with 15 bases between. CDR3 length equals 16 residues. Sequenced by immunoSEQ multiplex PCR; TCRdb stores in-frame clones only, minus some. The table includes roughly 150,000 clones, around nine tenths detected once. Comments on this clone: Its antigen is as yet unknown.

The receptor was isolated from an adult in good health. The sequencing here drew on peripheral blood, taken on day 0 of AZD1222 vaccination. The chain uses TRBV11-2 and TRBJ2-1; D is possibly TRBD1 (6 bases). The CDR3 sequence: CASSLARQGTNNEQFF. CDR3 nucleotide sequence: TGTGCCAGCAGCTTAGCGCGGCAGGGGACCAACAATGAGCAGTTCTTC.